These 23 T cell receptor beta chains were sequenced from one sample in a study of cytomegalovirus exposure and HLA in healthy donors. Here immunoSEQ multiplex PCR was the method, and the copy in TCRdb shows in-frame clones only, minus some. The sample records about 62,000 clones, 85% to 95% being singletons. The material sequenced was PBMCs. All receptors come from a young woman in good health and CMV-seropositive.

The rearrangement links TRBV9 to TRBJ2-3, with D maybe TRBD2 (6 bases). Germline V gives CDR1 SGDLS, CDR2 YYNGEE. This CDR3 has 13 amino acids. Trimming left V 4 bases short and J 4 bases short, with 10 bases between. CDR3 in amino acids: CASSTWGADTQYF. The CDR3, as DNA: TGTGCCAGCAGCACCTGGGGGGCAGATACGCAGTATTTT.

The CDR3 reads CASRLTRDYNEQFF. The CDR3 DNA follows: TGTGCCAGCCGGCTTACTAGGGACTACAATGAGCAGTTCTTC. This chain joins TRBV7-2 and TRBJ2-1; D may be TRBD2 (5 bases). Germline CDR1 reads SGHTA; CDR2 reads FQGNSA. V was cut by 8 bases and J by 3 bases, with 14 bases left in between. CDR3 length equals 14 residues.

This chain connects TRBV11-2 to TRBJ2-1; TRBD1 matches 7 bases. CDR3 length: 14 amino acids. With 0 bases clipped from V and 6 bases from J, the junction kept 2 bases outside the gene matches. The germline gives CDR1 SGHAT, CDR2 FQNNGV. The CDR3 sequence is CASSLEPGGNEQFF. In DNA form, the CDR3 reads TGTGCCAGCAGCTTAGAGCCAGGGGGCAATGAGCAGTTCTTC.

The CDR3 DNA reads as TGTGCCAGTGGGACAGGCTATGGCTACACCTTC. Its translation: CASGTGYGYTF. J is TRBJ1-2 and V is TRBV27, with 8 bases aligning to TRBD1. The CDR3 spans 11 residues. The junction had 1 base not matched to a gene; V was cut back by 9 bases and J by 4 bases. From germline, CDR1 is MNHEY and CDR2 SMNVEV (reference sequence).

The chain combines TRBV27 with TRBJ2-7; 7 positions match TRBD1. CDR3 length equals 13 residues. Germline V gene sequence: CDR1 MNHEY, CDR2 SMNVEV (reference sequence). The junction had 1 base not matched to a gene; V was cut back by 2 bases and J by 3 bases. The CDR3 sequence is CASSLNRGYEQYF. The CDR3 coding sequence is TGTGCCAGCAGTTTAAACAGGGGCTACGAGCAGTACTTC.

This chain connects TRBV14 to TRBJ1-1; TRBD1 agrees at 7 bases. The CDR3 is made up of 15 amino acids. The V gene end was trimmed by 3 bases and the J gene end by 2 bases; junction bases not matched to a gene: 6. Germline V CDR1 and CDR2: SGHDN, FVKESK. The CDR3 spells CASSQAHRGNTEAFF. The CDR3 region has the DNA TGTGCCAGCAGCCAGGCACACAGGGGAAACACTGAAGCTTTCTTT.

The chain is built from TRBV28 and TRBJ1-4, with a possible D match to TRBD1 (6 bases). This CDR3 is built from 16 residues. V lost 4 bases and J lost 8, with 20 bases in between. CDR1 MDHEN and CDR2 SYDVKM come from the germline V gene. In DNA form, the CDR3 reads TGTGCCAGCAGTTCCAATTACAGGGCGAATGGGGAAAAACTGTTTTTT. This encodes CASSSNYRANGEKLFF.

CDR3 nucleotide sequence: TGTGCCAGCAGGGGTGGGGGACAGGGACTCAATCAGCCCCAGCATTTT. Translation gives CASRGGGQGLNQPQHF. The V call is TRBV27, the J call TRBJ1-5, with 9 bases that match TRBD1. CDR1 and CDR2 (germline): MNHEY, SMNVEV (reference sequence). This CDR3 is built from 16 residues. Trimming removed 6 bases from V and 3 bases from J; junction bases left unmatched: 9.

The chain couples TRBV5-6 to TRBJ2-1; maybe TRBD2 (6 bases). Trimming cost V 4 bases and J 8 bases, with 19 bases left between them. The CDR3 totals 15 residues. Germline loops: CDR1 SGHDT, CDR2 YYEEEE. CDR3 in amino acids: CASSSAPGVVYEQFF. The CDR3 DNA follows: TGTGCCAGCAGCAGCGCCCCGGGAGTAGTATATGAGCAGTTCTTC.

The chain carries TRBV6-5 and TRBJ1-5; the D is unclear. The germline V and J ends were trimmed by 3 bases and 5 bases, with 8 bases remaining between them. The V gene's germline CDR1 is MNHEY and CDR2 SVGAGI. This CDR3 has 13 residues. The CDR3 loop is CASSYRRDQPQHF. DNA of the CDR3: TGTGCCAGCAGTTATCGGAGGGATCAGCCCCAGCATTTT.

The V gene is TRBV7-2, the J gene TRBJ2-5, with 7 bases identical to TRBD2. Germline-derived CDR1 and CDR2 are SGHTA and FQGNSA. V gave up 1 base and J gave up 5 bases; unmatched junction bases: 7. This CDR3 is 15 amino acids long. The CDR3 bases are TGTGCCAGCAGCTTAGGTGGGACTATGGGGGAGACCCAGTACTTC. It yields the protein CASSLGGTMGETQYF.

This chain joins TRBV11-2 and TRBJ2-7; 11 nucleotides match TRBD2. V shed 2 bases, J shed 3 bases, and the junction held 3 bases outside the gene matches. Germline V gene data show CDR1 as SGHAT and CDR2 as FQNNGV. The CDR3 sequence is 15 residues long. CDR3 residues: CASSLTSGSYYEQYF. The CDR3 DNA sequence: TGTGCCAGCAGCTTAACTAGCGGGAGTTACTACGAGCAGTACTTC.

The chain uses TRBV27 and TRBJ1-2, with 9 bases that match TRBD1. Germline trimming cut 2 bases from V and 8 bases from J; bases unmatched to any gene: 3. The CDR3 has 13 amino acids. CDR1 MNHEY and CDR2 SMNVEV come from the germline V gene (reference sequence). The CDR3 coding sequence is TGTGCCAGCAGTTTAACAGGGGGCCAAGGCTACACCTTC. This translates into CASSLTGGQGYTF.

V is TRBV28 and J is TRBJ1-2; D is uncertain. CDR1 MDHEN and CDR2 SYDVKM come from the germline V gene. This CDR3 has 11 amino acids. Trimming took off 11 bases at V and 5 bases at J, with 12 bases between the two ends. Here the CDR3 DNA reads TGTGCCGTTCCGTTAGCTTATGGCTACACCTTC. Translation: CAVPLAYGYTF.

The genes are TRBV9 and TRBJ2-5; D perhaps matches TRBD2 (7 bases). The CDR3 sequence is 15 residues long. V was pared by 2 bases and J by 5 bases, with 16 bases between. The germline CDR1 and CDR2 sequences are SGDLS and YYNGEE. CDR3 protein: CASSVPVGGRETQYF. For the CDR3, the DNA is TGTGCCAGCAGCGTTCCTGTGGGGGGGCGTGAGACCCAGTACTTC.

This clone has just one count. This chain connects TRBV5-1 to TRBJ2-3; 12 bases are shared with TRBD2. The V gene end was trimmed by 4 bases and the J gene end by 6 bases; junction bases not matched to a gene: 15. The CDR3 has 18 amino acids. Germline assignment: CDR1 SGHRS and CDR2 YFSETQ. CDR3 nucleotide sequence: TGCGCCAGCAGCCATGAACCCCACGGACTAGCGGGACTGGATACGCAGTATTTT. Its protein is CASSHEPHGLAGLDTQYF.

The chain links TRBV2 to TRBJ2-1; no clear D. CDR3 size: 13 residues. V was cut by 0 bases and J by 6 bases, with 6 bases left in between. Per germline, CDR1 SNHLY and CDR2 FYNNEI. The CDR3 sequence: CASSEARGNEQFF. In nucleotides, the CDR3 is TGTGCCAGCAGTGAAGCGAGAGGCAATGAGCAGTTCTTC.

The count of this clone is one. The CDR3 is CASSPPGQLSYEQYF. For the CDR3, the DNA is TGCGCCAGCAGCCCACCGGGACAGCTCTCCTACGAGCAGTACTTC. The gene calls are TRBV4-1 and TRBJ2-7, with 7 positions matching TRBD1. The V gene's germline CDR1 is MGHRA and CDR2 YSYEKL. The CDR3 loop spans 15 amino acids. Germline trimming cut 4 bases from V and 0 bases from J; bases unmatched to any gene: 6.

The chain joins TRBV27 to TRBJ2-2; a weak D match, TRBD1 (6 bases). The CDR3 has 18 residues. Trimming shortened V by 3 bases and J by 3 bases, and 20 bases separated the two germline ends. Germline-derived CDR1 and CDR2 are MNHEY and SMNVEV (reference sequence). This chain's CDR3 is CASSFWGVRGSDTGELFF. The DNA of the CDR3 is TGTGCCAGCAGTTTTTGGGGCGTGAGGGGGTCTGACACCGGGGAGCTGTTTTTT.

The V gene is TRBV27, the J gene TRBJ1-2, with D possibly being TRBD1 (6 bases). The germline gives CDR1 MNHEY, CDR2 SMNVEV (reference sequence). V lost 6 bases to trimming and J lost 7 bases, with 18 bases between them. The CDR3 contains 14 residues. DNA for the CDR3: TGTGCCAGCAGCCCCAACAGGGTTACACTTGGCTACACCTTC. Protein: CASSPNRVTLGYTF.

This clone showed up just once. The V call is TRBV7-6, the J call TRBJ1-4; perhaps TRBD1 as D (5 bases). Germline assignment: CDR1 SGHVS and CDR2 FNYEAQ. There are 14 residues in the CDR3. Trimming shortened V by 2 bases and J by 3 bases, and 7 bases separated the two germline ends. CDR3 sequence reads: CASSLNRPNEKLFF. The CDR3 nucleotides read TGTGCCAGCAGCTTAAACAGGCCTAATGAAAAACTGTTTTTT. Variable domain in full (rest from reference TRBV7-6 and TRBJ1-4): GAGVSQSPRYKVTKRGQDVALRCDPISGHVSLYWYRQALGQGPEFLTYFNYEAQQDKSGLPNDRFSAERPEGSISTLTIQRTEQRDSAMYRCASSLNRPNEKLFFGSGTQLSVL.

J is TRBJ2-3 and V is TRBV9, with TRBD2 matching 13 bases. This CDR3 comprises 16 residues. The V segment lost 4 bases and the J segment 6 bases; nucleotides outside the gene matches: 8. Germline-derived CDR1 and CDR2 are SGDLS and YYNGEE. CDR3 region: CASSLRTSGGVDTQYF. CDR3 DNA: TGTGCCAGCAGCCTGCGGACTAGCGGGGGTGTTGATACGCAGTATTTT. Looking up the rest from reference TRBV9 and TRBJ2-3 gives the full variable domain: DSGVTQTPKHLITATGQRVTLRCSPRSGDLSVYWYQQSLDQGLQFLIQYYNGEERAKGNILERFSAQQFPDLHSELNLSSLELGDSALYFCASSLRTSGGVDTQYFGPGTRLTVL.

The J gene is TRBJ1-1, the V gene TRBV28; D is possibly TRBD1 (6 bases). Trimming removed 6 bases at V and 2 bases at J, with 19 bases between. CDR1 is MDHEN and CDR2 is SYDVKM in the germline V gene. The CDR3 is 16 residues long. As DNA, the CDR3 is TGTGCCAGCAGCGTGGGCGGGGGGGCTCATAACACTGAAGCTTTCTTT. Translating gives CASSVGGGAHNTEAFF.